This TCR beta chain was sequenced during a study of human T cells and chemical hapten exposure. V lost 8 bases and J 0 bases, leaving 16 bases between the germline ends. Germline V gene sequence: CDR1 SNHLY, CDR2 FYNNEI. This CDR3 has 16 amino acids. Time point of the sample: patch test 2, 6 weeks after DPC sensitization. Treatment in this sample: therapeutic diphenylcyclopropenone sensitization with weekly scalp DPC. Study findings and constraints: Relative to controls, expanded TCRs formed significantly more large CDR3 similarity clusters.

One entry per CDR3 protein, called by TCRdb with MiXCR from the RACE reads. In the table there are 80,000 to 95,000 distinct CDR3 sequences, 11% of which are singletons. At least ten counts were recorded for this clonotype. Its target is not known. The V gene is TRBV2, the J gene TRBJ1-4; no definite D call. The TCR sequence derives from a young man with alopecia areata. Some clones in this sample may be carry-over from other donors' samples. This sample comprised whole blood, obtained in connection with sensitization to the hapten diphenylcyclopropenone (DPC). CDR3 region: CASAPTQIATNEKLFF. CDR3 DNA: TGTGCCAGCGCACCGACACAGATTGCAACTAATGAAAAACTGTTTTTT.